This TCR beta chain was sequenced during a study of T-cell memory formation after mild COVID-19. Study at large: Across donors, TCR clusters were largely donor specific.

TCRdb recomputed calls from the 5' RACE reads with MiXCR, one row per CDR3 protein. The sample includes about 560,000 distinct CDR3 sequences, 15% to 20% seen only once; the top ten take 8.1%. CDR1 is SEHNR, CDR2 FQNEAQ, per germline (reference sequence). V was trimmed by 2 bases and J by 3 bases, leaving 7 bases between them. CDR3 length equals 13 residues. The clonotype originates from an adult woman who had mild COVID-19 (a few samples of this study predate the infection). Cell type and time point are not known. Sequencing was carried out using PBMCs or a T cell subset sorted from them (not recorded which). The chain carries TRBV7-9 and TRBJ1-1, with D tentatively TRBD1 (5 bases). The CDR3 bases are TGTGCCAGCAGCTTAATGGGGGACACTGAAGCTTTCTTT. Its protein product is CASSLMGDTEAFF.